The TCR beta chain under discussion was sequenced for a study of blood T cell repertoires in COVID-19. Individuals drawn from about 26 US areas were roughly 18 to 95 years old. V was trimmed by 7 bases and J by 4 bases, leaving 8 bases between them. Looked up from germline, CDR1 is SNHLY and CDR2 is FYNNEI. The CDR3 consists of 12 residues. A few counts support this clone. Data came from immunoSEQ multiplex PCR; TCRdb stores just in-frame clones and leaves some out. Here the sample spans about 180,000 clones, roughly 82% being singletons. This clonotype originated in a young woman who had recovered from COVID-19. Material: PBMCs or T cells enriched from blood (not recorded which). The chain links TRBV2 to TRBJ2-1; D is possibly TRBD1 (5 bases). CDR3 in amino acids: CASTTGYNEQFF. Here the CDR3 DNA reads TGTGCCAGCACTACAGGTTACAATGAGCAGTTCTTC.